The text below deals with one TCR beta chain. This clone has only a few counts. Its antigen is currently not known. Per-nucleotide qualities are absent, and no much larger clonotype sits a single base away. The immunoSEQ Assay, a bias-controlled multiplex PCR, was used to amplify TCRbeta CDR3 regions from genomic DNA. The paper's data handling went like this. Within the assay, amplification of reference gene primers was used to estimate how many nucleated cells each sample contained. To quantify the absolute abundance of each unique TCRbeta CDR3 rearrangement, sequence reads were collapsed and filtered. Productive Simpson clonality was computed per sample as the square root of Simpson's diversity index over productive rearrangements. TCRdb took this table from immuneACCESS and kept in-frame rearrangements with V and J called. Such tables lack part of the clones; where checked against another copy, unresolved V genes explain under half of the gap, and the rest is unexplained. D and trimming come from the DNA, and the V and J calls and clone size come from that table. For this sample the table gives 200,000 to 300,000 clones, of which about 84% were detected only once. The biggest ten clones account for roughly 6.2% of the sample.

At one collaborating source in Seattle, patients were enrolled during active infection and were followed longitudinally through the course of disease. Each collaborating institution followed its own protocols to collect whole blood in K2EDTA tubes. Collaborator samples were shipped for TCRbeta analysis as frozen whole blood, isolated PBMCs, or DNA extracted from either sample type. The data stem from a study of blood T cell repertoires in COVID-19 (dated by TCRdb to about 2020). With respect to the entire study: The collaborator samples originated in the United States, Italy and Spain and spanned the acute and convalescent phases of COVID-19. Samples were obtained from the ongoing ImmuneRACE study (first 160 participants) and from over 1,000 subjects provided by 6 global collaborators. Where available, HLA class I and class II types were obtained from metadata supplied by the sample provider rather than from assay-based typing. Deeply sampled blood TCRbeta repertoires from subjects exposed to, actively infected with, or recovered from COVID-19 were included in the dataset. A de-identified subject ID, COVID-19 status, age in years and sex were almost always included in the sample metadata. The repertoires were released in a freely available public database meant as a resource for research on the immune response to SARS-CoV-2. The material from the prospective study consisted of cDNA or gDNA derived from T cells, B-cell-depleted T cells, or PBMCs. Results the study describes overall, beyond this receptor: The amount of clinical and demographic metadata varied by source and participant and was provided uncurated.

The sample taken for sequencing was peripheral blood. The sequence was collected from a woman aged 80 or older with COVID-19, enrolled during active disease.

The sequenced DNA is TGTGCCAGCAGTTACCGCGCAGGGTACGAGCAGTACTTC. Translated, this gives CASSYRAGYEQYF. The rearrangement joined TRBV6-5 to TRBJ2-7; TRBD1 is a possible D gene, resting on 5 matching bases. From a lookup of the germline V gene, CDR1 and CDR2 are MNHEY and SVGAGI. V lost 2 bases and J lost 4 bases; the stretch between them is 9 bases long. The CDR3 numbers 13 residues from cysteine through phenylalanine. Here the CDR3 DNA is all that survives: 39 bases in frame from base 1.